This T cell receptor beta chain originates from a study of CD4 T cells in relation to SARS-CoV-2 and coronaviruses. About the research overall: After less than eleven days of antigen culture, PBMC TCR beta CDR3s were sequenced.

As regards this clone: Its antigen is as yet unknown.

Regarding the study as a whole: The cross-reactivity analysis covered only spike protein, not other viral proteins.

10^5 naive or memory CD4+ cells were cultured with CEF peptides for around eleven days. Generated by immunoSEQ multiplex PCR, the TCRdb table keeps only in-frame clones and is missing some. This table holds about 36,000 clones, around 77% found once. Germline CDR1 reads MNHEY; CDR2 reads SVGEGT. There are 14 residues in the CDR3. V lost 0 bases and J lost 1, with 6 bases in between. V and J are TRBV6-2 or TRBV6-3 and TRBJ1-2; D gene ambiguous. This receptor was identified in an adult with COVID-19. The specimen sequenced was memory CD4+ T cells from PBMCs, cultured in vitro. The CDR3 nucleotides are TGTGCCAGCAGTTACTCTGCGGTTAACTATGGCTACACCTTC. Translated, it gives CASSYSAVNYGYTF.